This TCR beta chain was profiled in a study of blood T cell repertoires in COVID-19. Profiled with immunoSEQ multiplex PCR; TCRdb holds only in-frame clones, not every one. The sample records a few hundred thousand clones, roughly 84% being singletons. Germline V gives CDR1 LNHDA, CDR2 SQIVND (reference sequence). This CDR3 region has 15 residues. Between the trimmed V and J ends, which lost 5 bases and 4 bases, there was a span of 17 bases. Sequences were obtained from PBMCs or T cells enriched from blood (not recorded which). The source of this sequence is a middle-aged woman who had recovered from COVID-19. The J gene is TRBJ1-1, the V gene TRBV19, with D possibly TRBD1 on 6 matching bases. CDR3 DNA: TGTGCCAGTAGTCCCTACGGGGGGGGCCTCACTGAAGCTTTCTTT. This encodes CASSPYGGGLTEAFF.